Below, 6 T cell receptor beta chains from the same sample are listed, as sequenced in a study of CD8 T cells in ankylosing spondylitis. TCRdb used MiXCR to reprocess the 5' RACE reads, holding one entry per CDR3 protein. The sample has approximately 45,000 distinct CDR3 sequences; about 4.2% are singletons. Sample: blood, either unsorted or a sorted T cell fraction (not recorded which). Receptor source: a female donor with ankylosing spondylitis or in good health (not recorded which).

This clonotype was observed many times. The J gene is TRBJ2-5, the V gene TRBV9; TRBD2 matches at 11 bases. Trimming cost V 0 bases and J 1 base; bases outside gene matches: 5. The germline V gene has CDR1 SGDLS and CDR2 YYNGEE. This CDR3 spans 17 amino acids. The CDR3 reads CASSVELAGAVQETQYF. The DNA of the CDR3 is TGTGCCAGCAGCGTAGAACTAGCGGGGGCCGTCCAAGAGACCCAGTACTTC.

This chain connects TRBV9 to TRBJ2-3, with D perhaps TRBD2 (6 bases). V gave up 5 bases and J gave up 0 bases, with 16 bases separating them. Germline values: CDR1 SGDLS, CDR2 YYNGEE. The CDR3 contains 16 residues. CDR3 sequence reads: CASRAGFSGSTDTQYF. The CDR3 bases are TGTGCCAGCAGGGCCGGTTTTAGCGGTAGCACAGATACGCAGTATTTT. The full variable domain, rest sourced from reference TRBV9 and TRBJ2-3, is DSGVTQTPKHLITATGQRVTLRCSPRSGDLSVYWYQQSLDQGLQFLIQYYNGEERAKGNILERFSAQQFPDLHSELNLSSLELGDSALYFCASRAGFSGSTDTQYFGPGTRLTVL.

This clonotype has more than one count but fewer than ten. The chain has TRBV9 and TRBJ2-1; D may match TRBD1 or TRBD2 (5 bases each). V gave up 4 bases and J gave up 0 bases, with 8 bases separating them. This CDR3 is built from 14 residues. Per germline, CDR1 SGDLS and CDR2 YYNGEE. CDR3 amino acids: CASSPGSSYNEQFF. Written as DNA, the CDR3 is TGTGCCAGCAGCCCAGGGAGCTCCTACAATGAGCAGTTCTTC.

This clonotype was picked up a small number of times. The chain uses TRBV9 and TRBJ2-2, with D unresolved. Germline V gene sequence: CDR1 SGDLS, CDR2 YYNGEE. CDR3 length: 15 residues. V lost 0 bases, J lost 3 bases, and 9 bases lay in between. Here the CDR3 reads CASSVGPVDTGELFF. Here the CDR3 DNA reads TGTGCCAGCAGCGTAGGCCCCGTTGACACCGGGGAGCTGTTTTTT.

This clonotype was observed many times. CDR3: CASSVEGGGLTGELFF. In nucleotides, the CDR3 is TGTGCCAGCAGCGTAGAAGGCGGGGGGCTCACCGGGGAGCTGTTTTTT. The rearrangement links TRBV9 to TRBJ2-2, with TRBD2 identical over 8 bases. The V segment lost 0 bases and the J segment 4 bases; nucleotides outside the gene matches: 5. The CDR3 has 16 amino acids. From germline, CDR1 is SGDLS and CDR2 YYNGEE.

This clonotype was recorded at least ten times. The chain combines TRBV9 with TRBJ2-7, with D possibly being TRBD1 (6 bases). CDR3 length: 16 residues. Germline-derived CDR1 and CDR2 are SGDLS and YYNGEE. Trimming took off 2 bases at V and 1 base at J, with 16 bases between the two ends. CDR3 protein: CASSVSTGPPSYEQYF. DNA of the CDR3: TGTGCCAGCAGCGTGTCGACAGGCCCACCTTCCTACGAGCAGTACTTC.